This T cell receptor beta chain was sequenced in a study of control samples from healthy donors and cancer patients. Sequencing used immunoSEQ multiplex PCR; TCRdb keeps in-frame clones, though not all of them. This table has over 100,000 clones, 80% to 95% appearing once. The sequence derives from a woman in her forties or fifties in good health. Sequencing was performed on blood.

DNA for the CDR3: TGTGCCAGCAGCTCACCGGCCTACGAGCAGTACTTC. Its protein product is CASSSPAYEQYF. This chain links TRBV3-1 (or the pseudogene TRBV3-2) with TRBJ2-7; the D is unclear. CDR1 is LGHDT, CDR2 YNNKEL, per germline (reference sequence). V lost 5 bases to trimming and J lost 2 bases, with 7 bases between them. The CDR3 length is 12 residues.